This T cell receptor (beta chain) is drawn from a study of shared clonotypes between healthy human individuals. Sequencing was performed with immunoSEQ multiplex PCR; in TCRdb, only in-frame clones are kept and a portion is missing. The table lists millions of clones, 85% to 95% of them singletons. A remark on this clone: The target antigen is unknown. The same CDR3 is also encoded by other DNA sequences in this sample.

This CDR3 has 14 residues. Deletions cut 3 bases from V and 0 bases from J, with 6 bases between. Per germline, CDR1 SGHAT and CDR2 FQNNGV. Study results and caveats: Clonotype sharing across several donors was observed for around 5% of naive CD4 clonotypes. Non-shared clonotypes had lower generation probabilities than those shared by all four donors.

The specimen sequenced was naive CD4+ T cells sorted from blood. Subset indicated: CD45RA+ positively selected. The chain carries TRBV11-2 and TRBJ2-1; TRBD2 is a possible D gene (6 bases). The TCR originated in a young man in good health. The CDR3 DNA is TGTGCCAGCAGCTTGACTAGCTCCTACAATGAGCAGTTCTTC. Translated, it gives CASSLTSSYNEQFF.